A single T cell receptor beta chain is shown here with its context. This record comes from a study of shared clonotypes between healthy human individuals. Data came from immunoSEQ multiplex PCR; TCRdb stores just in-frame clones and leaves some out. Of around 500,000 clones in the sample, around 79% are singletons; the top ten hold 10% to 15%. Germline loops: CDR1 ENHRY, CDR2 SYGVKD. V gave up 0 bases and J gave up 3 bases, with 8 bases separating them. The CDR3 contains 14 residues. Specimen: PBMCs. This rearrangement joins TRBV10-3 to TRBJ1-2; D perhaps matches TRBD1 (6 bases). The receptor comes from a woman in her thirties or forties in good health. Some clones in this sample may be carry-over from other donors' samples. Written as DNA, the CDR3 is TGTGCCATCAGTGAGTCAGGGGGGGACTATGGCTACACCTTC. Amino acids: CAISESGGDYGYTF.